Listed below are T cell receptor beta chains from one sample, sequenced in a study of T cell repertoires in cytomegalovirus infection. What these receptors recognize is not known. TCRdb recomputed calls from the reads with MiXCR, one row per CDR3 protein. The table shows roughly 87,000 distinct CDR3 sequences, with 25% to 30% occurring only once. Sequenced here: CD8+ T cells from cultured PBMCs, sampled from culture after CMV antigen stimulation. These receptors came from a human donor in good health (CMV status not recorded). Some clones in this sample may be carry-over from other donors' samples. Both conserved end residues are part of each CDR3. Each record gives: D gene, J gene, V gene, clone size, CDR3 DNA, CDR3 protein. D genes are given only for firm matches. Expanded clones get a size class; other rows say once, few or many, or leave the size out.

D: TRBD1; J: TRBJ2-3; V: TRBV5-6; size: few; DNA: TGTGCCAGCAGCGCCACAGGGGGCACAGATACGCAGTATTTT; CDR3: CASSATGGTDTQYF
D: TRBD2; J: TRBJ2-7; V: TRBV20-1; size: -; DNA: TGCAGTGCTAGAGATAGCCTAGCGGGGGTCTACGAGCAGTACTTC; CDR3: CSARDSLAGVYEQYF
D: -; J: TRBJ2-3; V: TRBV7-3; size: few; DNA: TGTGCCAGCAGCTTAGTGGGGTCAGATACGCAGTATTTT; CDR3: CASSLVGSDTQYF
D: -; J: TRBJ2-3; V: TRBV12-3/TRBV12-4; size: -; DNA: TGTGCCAGCAGTTTAATAGGGTCCAGCACAGATACGCAGTATTTT; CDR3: CASSLIGSSTDTQYF
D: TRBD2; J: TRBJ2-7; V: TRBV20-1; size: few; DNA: TGCAGTGCTAGAGATTTCTTAGCGGGGGTCTCCTACGAGCAGTACTTC; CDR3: CSARDFLAGVSYEQYF
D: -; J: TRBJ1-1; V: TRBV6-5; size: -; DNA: TGTGCCAGCAGTTACTCGAGAGAGGGGCCCCTTACCCGTGATGCTTTCTTT; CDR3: CASSYSREGPLTRDAFF
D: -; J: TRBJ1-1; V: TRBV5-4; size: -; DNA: TGTGCCAGCAGCCCCTGGACCGAGAACACTGAAGCTTTCTTT; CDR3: CASSPWTENTEAFF
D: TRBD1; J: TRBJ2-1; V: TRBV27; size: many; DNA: TGTGCCAGCAGAACTCCCGGACAGGGGGCTTACAATGAGCAGTTCTTC; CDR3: CASRTPGQGAYNEQFF
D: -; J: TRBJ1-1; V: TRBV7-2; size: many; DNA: TGTGCCAGCAGCCCCGTGTGGACGGGGACTGAAGCTTTCTTT; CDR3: CASSPVWTGTEAFF
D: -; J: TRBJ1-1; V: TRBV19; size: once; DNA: TGTGCCAGTAGTACCACCTCCCCGAGTACTGAAGCTTTCTTT; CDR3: CASSTTSPSTEAFF
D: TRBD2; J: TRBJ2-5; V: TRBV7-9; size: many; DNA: TGTGCCAGCAGCTTGCAGACTAGCCCCCTAGGGGAGACCCAGTACTTC; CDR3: CASSLQTSPLGETQYF
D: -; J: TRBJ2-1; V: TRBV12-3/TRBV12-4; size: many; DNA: TGTGCCAGCAGCCTCCCAGGGGCCGGGGAGCAGTTCTTC; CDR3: CASSLPGAGEQFF
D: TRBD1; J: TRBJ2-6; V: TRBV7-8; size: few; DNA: TGTGCCAGCAGCCTTTCGGACAGGGCTGGGGCCAACGTCCTGACTTTC; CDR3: CASSLSDRAGANVLTF
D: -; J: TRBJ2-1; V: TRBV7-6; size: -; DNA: TGTGCCAGCAGCTGGGGGAGTGAGCAGTTCTTC; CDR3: CASSWGSEQFF
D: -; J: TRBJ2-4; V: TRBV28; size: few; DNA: TGTGCCAGCAGTCCTCCCGCCAGGGAGCTAGCCAAAAACATTCAGTACTTC; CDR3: CASSPPARELAKNIQYF
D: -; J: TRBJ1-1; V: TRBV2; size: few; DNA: TGTGCCAGCAGTGGACACTCCCTAGAAGGCCCGGGGCCTGTGAACACTGAAGCTTTCTTT; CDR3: CASSGHSLEGPGPVNTEAFF
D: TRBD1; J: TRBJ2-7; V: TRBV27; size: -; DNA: TGTGCCAGCAGTCTTGGACAGGGAACGGAAGAGCAGTACTTC; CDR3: CASSLGQGTEEQYF
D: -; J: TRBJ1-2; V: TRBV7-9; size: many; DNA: TGTGCCAGCAGTAACTGGGACTATGGCTACACCTTC; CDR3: CASSNWDYGYTF
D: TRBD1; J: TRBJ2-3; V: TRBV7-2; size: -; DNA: TGTGCCAGCAGGAGGGGTGGGACAGGGGGCTCTACGCAGTATTTT; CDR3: CASRRGGTGGSTQYF
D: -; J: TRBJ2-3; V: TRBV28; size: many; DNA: TGTGCCAGCAGTTTGGGTAGGGCAACAGATACGCAGTATTTT; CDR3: CASSLGRATDTQYF
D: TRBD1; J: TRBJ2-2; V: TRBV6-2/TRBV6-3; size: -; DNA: TGTGCCAGCAGGGACAGGTTGACCGGGGAGCTGTTTTTT; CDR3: CASRDRLTGELFF
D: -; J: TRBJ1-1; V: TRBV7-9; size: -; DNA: TGTGCCAGCAGCCCCCGGGGGGGCAGCCTGAACACTGAAGCTTTCTTT; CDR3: CASSPRGGSLNTEAFF
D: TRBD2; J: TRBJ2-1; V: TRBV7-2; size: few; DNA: TGTGCCAGCAGCTTAAGGCTAGCGGGGGGCAATGAGCAGTTCTTC; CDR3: CASSLRLAGGNEQFF